The T cell receptor (beta chain) under discussion was sequenced for a study of T cells in Graves' hyperthyroidism and ophthalmopathy. Study outcomes and limitations: The majority of expanded thyroid clonotypes above 0.001 also appeared in blood.

Comments on this clonotype: What it recognizes is unknown.

CDR3 length equals 15 residues. From germline, CDR1 is SGHNT and CDR2 YENEEA. V shed 5 bases and J shed 6 bases, with 14 bases lying between them. Uncontrolled infection, other autoimmune disease, pregnancy or lactation led to exclusion. Amplification targeted TCR beta CDR3 regions from RNA transcripts. A first-round RT-PCR of the TCR CDR3 used the HTBI primer set. Each CDR3 protein gets one entry after TCRdb re-called the multiplex PCR reads with MiXCR. The table lists 600,000 or so distinct CDR3 sequences, 15% to 20% of them singletons. The receptor comes from a woman in her twenties or thirties with Graves' hyperthyroidism. The sample consisted of blood. The chain employs TRBV11-3 and TRBJ1-6, with a weak D call TRBD1 (5 bases). The CDR3 DNA sequence: TGTGCCAGCAGCCACCAAAGGACATCTAATTCACCCCTCCACTTT. It translates to CASSHQRTSNSPLHF.